The clone carrying this TCR beta chain was seen just once. The antigen is unknown. The sample is drawn from a study of cytomegalovirus exposure and HLA in healthy donors. Overall study findings and caveats: Exclusion applied to some V segments, including TRBV6-2 and TRBV6-3, as they were indistinguishable. Cytomegalovirus status was reportedly diagnosed by the classifier with high specificity and sensitivity.

PCR employed 60 Vbeta and 13 Jbeta primers. The table came from immunoSEQ multiplex PCR; TCRdb's copy has only in-frame clones and leaves some out. The sample lists fewer than 250,000 clones; roughly 80% were seen once. This CDR3 has 14 amino acids. Germline V CDR1 and CDR2: MNHEY, SVGAGI. V shed 5 bases and J 3 bases; nucleotides not matched to a gene: 5. This sequence was found in a man under 40 in good health and CMV-seronegative. The rearrangement uses TRBV6-5 and TRBJ2-7; 9 bases fit TRBD1. The sequenced sample was PBMCs. As DNA, the CDR3 is TGTGCCAGCAGTCAACCGGACAGGGGCTACGAGCAGTACTTC. Its translation is CASSQPDRGYEQYF.